The 31 T cell receptor beta chains below come from one sample, sequenced in a study of beta chain features in type 1 diabetes. Study outcomes and limitations: TCRB CDR3s were moderately but significantly shorter in Type 1 diabetes patients in all four CD4+ subsets.

These receptors are not linked to any known antigen. Investigators reverse transcribed all isolated RNA, so they sequenced expressed TCRB transcripts. The data were produced by immunoSEQ multiplex PCR, yet TCRdb's version contains in-frame clones alone and is incomplete. The sample holds approximately 600,000 clones, about an eighth seen once. The sequenced sample was naive CD4+ T cells from blood. The receptors originated from a man aged 30-40 years with type 1 diabetes.

This clone has a handful of counts. In nucleotides, the CDR3 is TGCAGTGCTAACTCCAACTATGGCTACACCTTC. Translated, it gives CSANSNYGYTF. This rearrangement joins TRBV20-1 to TRBJ1-2, with D unclear. The CDR3 consists of 11 residues. V lost 4 bases to trimming and J lost 2 bases, with 5 bases between them. Germline CDR1 DFQATT, CDR2 SNEGSKA (reference sequence).

Only a few counts were recorded for this clone. The genes are TRBV6-6 and TRBJ2-7; D call uncertain. The CDR3 runs to 11 residues. V shed 5 bases and J shed 5 bases, with 7 bases lying between them. The germline CDR1 and CDR2 sequences are MNHNY and SVGAGI (reference sequence). The CDR3 loop reads CASSRINEQYF. CDR3 DNA: TGTGCCAGCAGTAGGATCAACGAGCAGTACTTC.

The sample holds a few counts of this clone. Distinct nucleotide sequences in the sample also encode this CDR3. The rearrangement links TRBV4-2 to TRBJ2-5; D remains unclear. V gave up 1 base and J gave up 1 base, with 4 bases separating them. The germline V gene encodes CDR1 LGHNA and CDR2 YNFKEQ. This CDR3 has 13 amino acids. Written as DNA, the CDR3 is TGTGCCAGCAGCCAAGCGGTCCAAGAGACCCAGTACTTC. As protein: CASSQAVQETQYF.

In this sample, this clone turned up a few times. The chain employs TRBV14 and TRBJ1-3; D unclear. CDR3 length: 15 amino acids. Germline V CDR1 and CDR2: SGHDN, FVKESK. V was shortened by 1 base and J by 0 bases, with 7 bases between the two germline ends. CDR3 sequence reads: CASSQGPGSGNTIYF. In DNA form, the CDR3 reads TGTGCCAGCAGCCAAGGGCCAGGCTCTGGAAACACCATATATTTT.

This clone was counted only a few times. This sample also contains other DNA sequences that code for the same CDR3. The rearrangement joins TRBV29-1 to TRBJ2-5, with TRBD1 identical over 7 bases. CDR1 SQVTM and CDR2 ANQGSEA come from the germline V gene. The CDR3 has 13 amino acids. V was clipped by 6 bases and J by 2 bases; unmatched bases: 6. As DNA, the CDR3 is TGCAGCGTAACCGGGACAGCACAAGAGACCCAGTACTTC. Its protein product is CSVTGTAQETQYF.

The chain is built from TRBV29-1 and TRBJ2-4; 10 positions agree with TRBD1. The germline V gene encodes CDR1 SQVTM and CDR2 ANQGSEA. Unmatched junction bases numbered 11, after V lost 1 base and J lost 8 bases. The CDR3 runs 16 residues. CDR3 DNA: TGCAGCGTTGAAGGGGCCGGACAGGACAGGGGGTACATTCAGTACTTC. This translates into CSVEGAGQDRGYIQYF.

The rearrangement uses TRBV15 and TRBJ1-1, with D possibly being TRBD1 (6 bases). The germline V gene encodes CDR1 LNHNV and CDR2 YYDKDF (reference sequence). The CDR3 contains 14 residues. Trimming took 7 bases from V and 1 from J, leaving 13 bases between them. The chain's CDR3 is CATNNRVRNTEAFF. In DNA, the CDR3 is TGTGCCACCAATAACAGGGTGAGGAACACTGAAGCTTTCTTT.

The chain is built from TRBV6-1 and TRBJ2-7, with D perhaps TRBD1 (5 bases). Germline V lookup: CDR1 MNHNS, CDR2 SASEGT. The V and J ends lost 6 bases and 3 bases respectively, with 12 bases between them. CDR3 length: 13 residues. The CDR3 sequence is CASSEDTFYEQYF. Written as DNA, the CDR3 is TGTGCCAGCAGCGAGGACACATTCTACGAGCAGTACTTC.

V gene TRBV2 combines with J gene TRBJ2-6; D gene ambiguous. The CDR3 runs 15 residues. Trimming shortened V by 7 bases and J by 0 bases, and 10 bases separated the two germline ends. Per the germline V gene, CDR1 is SNHLY and CDR2 is FYNNEI. The CDR3 DNA follows: TGTGCCAGCATAAGCGAGAGCTCTGGGGCCAACGTCCTGACTTTC. As protein: CASISESSGANVLTF.

This clone was seen more than once but under ten times. Here the CDR3 DNA reads TGCAGCGTTGACAATGATGGAAACACCATATATTTT. Translated: CSVDNDGNTIYF. V usage is TRBV29-1 and J usage is TRBJ1-3; D uncertain. Germline V gene data show CDR1 as SQVTM and CDR2 as ANQGSEA. The CDR3 totals 12 residues. The V and J ends lost 3 bases and 3 bases respectively, with 6 bases between them.

This clone was detected only a few times. The gene calls are TRBV30 and TRBJ2-2, with TRBD1 matching 11 bases. After removal of 2 bases from V and 0 bases from J, the junction contained 5 bases not matched to a gene. Germline V gene lookup returns CDR1 GTSNPN and CDR2 SVGIG (reference sequence). This CDR3 has 17 residues. The CDR3 is CAWSTGQGASNTGELFF. The CDR3 nucleotides are TGTGCCTGGAGTACCGGACAGGGGGCGTCGAACACCGGGGAGCTGTTTTTT.

The J gene is TRBJ1-6, the V gene TRBV18; D gene unclear. The CDR3 is 13 residues long. CDR1 is KGHSH, CDR2 LQKENI, per germline. Trimming stripped 2 bases from V and 9 bases from J, with 8 bases between. CDR3 protein: CASSPDRGSPLHF. As DNA, the CDR3 is TGTGCCAGCTCACCAGATCGAGGTTCACCCCTCCACTTT.

The V and J genes are TRBV9 and TRBJ1-4; D gene uncertain. CDR3 length: 15 amino acids. CDR1 SGDLS and CDR2 YYNGEE come from the germline V gene. Trimming shortened V by 4 bases and J by 8 bases, and 18 bases separated the two germline ends. The CDR3 DNA follows: TGTGCCAGCAGCCCCGGTCATGCTGCTTCGGAAAAACTGTTTTTT. It codes for CASSPGHAASEKLFF.

The V gene is TRBV19, the J gene TRBJ2-3; 12 bases are a match to TRBD1. The germline V gene encodes CDR1 LNHDA and CDR2 SQIVND (reference sequence). The ends lost 10 bases at V and 1 base at J; junction bases unmatched: 9. The CDR3 is 16 amino acids. This chain's CDR3 is CATRDRGRSRTDTQYF. Here the CDR3 DNA reads TGTGCCACTAGGGACAGGGGGCGGTCACGCACAGATACGCAGTATTTT.

This clone was observed a few times. This rearrangement joins TRBV27 to TRBJ1-4; 7 bases map to TRBD1. Per germline, CDR1 MNHEY and CDR2 SMNVEV (reference sequence). With V trimmed by 5 bases and J by 8 bases, 2 bases remained unmatched. This CDR3 is built from 12 residues. In DNA, the CDR3 is TGTGCCAGCAGTCAGGGGGAGGAAAAACTGTTTTTT. Amino acid sequence: CASSQGEEKLFF.

This clone was counted only a few times. V is TRBV19 and J is TRBJ2-1; a possible D gene is TRBD1 (6 bases). CDR3 size: 14 residues. Germline V gives CDR1 LNHDA, CDR2 SQIVND (reference sequence). V lost 7 bases and J 2 bases, leaving 12 bases between the germline ends. For the CDR3, the DNA is TGTGCCAGTACCGGGACATCCCCCTACAATGAGCAGTTCTTC. It yields the protein CASTGTSPYNEQFF.

CDR3 sequence reads: CASSVGGGTPYEQYF. CDR3 sequence (DNA): TGTGCCAGCAGCGTAGGAGGGGGGACTCCCTACGAGCAGTACTTC. V and J are TRBV9 and TRBJ2-7; D may match TRBD1 or TRBD2 (6 bases each). Germline V gene lookup returns CDR1 SGDLS and CDR2 YYNGEE. The CDR3 loop spans 15 amino acids. Trimming took off 0 bases at V and 2 bases at J, with 12 bases between the two ends.

The chain couples TRBV28 to TRBJ1-2, with 7 nucleotides matching TRBD1. This CDR3 contains 12 residues. CDR1 and CDR2 (germline): MDHEN, SYDVKM. The J segment lost 4 bases and the V segment lost 10 bases, leaving 6 bases of the junction unmatched. CDR3 region: CATDRAGYGYTF. For the CDR3, the DNA is TGTGCCACAGACAGGGCAGGCTATGGCTACACCTTC.

This rearrangement joins TRBV10-3 to TRBJ2-2; perhaps TRBD2 as D (6 bases). CDR1 and CDR2 from the germline V gene are ENHRY and SYGVKD. The CDR3 loop spans 15 amino acids. Trimming removed 1 base at V and 0 bases at J, with 6 bases between. CDR3: CAISELAANTGELFF. In DNA form, the CDR3 reads TGTGCCATCAGTGAGTTAGCGGCGAACACCGGGGAGCTGTTTTTT.

Only a few counts were recorded for this clone. Within the sample, other DNA sequences also encode this same CDR3. V gene TRBV4-3 combines with J gene TRBJ2-7; the D is unclear. The CDR3 covers 13 residues. Germline V lookup: CDR1 LGHNA, CDR2 YSLEER. With 0 bases removed from V and 4 bases from J, the gap between germline ends came to 7 bases. The CDR3 reads CASSQERRYEQYF. The CDR3 DNA reads as TGCGCCAGCAGCCAAGAAAGGCGGTACGAGCAGTACTTC.

The chain joins TRBV6-5 to TRBJ2-5; 10 bases fit TRBD1. The V gene end was trimmed by 2 bases and the J gene end by 5 bases; junction bases not matched to a gene: 8. CDR1 is MNHEY and CDR2 is SVGAGI in the germline V gene. This CDR3 has 16 residues. The DNA of the CDR3 is TGTGCCAGCAGTTACCCGGCGACAGGGGGCAGGGAGACCCAGTACTTC. Its protein is CASSYPATGGRETQYF.

V is TRBV2 and J is TRBJ2-7; D gene ambiguous. Germline CDR1 SNHLY, CDR2 FYNNEI. V was cut by 7 bases and J by 3 bases, with 13 bases left in between. CDR3 length: 13 amino acids. The CDR3 protein is CASTGLGGYEQYF. For the CDR3, the DNA is TGTGCCAGCACAGGTCTAGGTGGCTACGAGCAGTACTTC. The full variable domain, its missing parts supplied by reference TRBV2 and TRBJ2-7, is EPEVTQTPSHQVTQMGQEVILRCVPISNHLYFYWYRQILGQKVEFLVSFYNNEISEKSEIFDDQFSVERPDGSNFTLKIRSTKLEDSAMYFCASTGLGGYEQYFGPGTRLTVT.

This clone was counted a few times. Other nucleotide sequences from this sample produce the same CDR3. The chain employs TRBV9 and TRBJ1-2; no definite D call. This CDR3 has 14 residues. Germline CDR1 is SGDLS and CDR2 is YYNGEE. The V end was cut by 0 bases, the J end by 1 base, with 7 bases between. The CDR3 sequence: CASSVDGVNYGYTF. Written as DNA, the CDR3 is TGTGCCAGCAGCGTAGATGGCGTTAACTATGGCTACACCTTC.

This clone occurred a few times. The chain has TRBV11-2 and TRBJ1-1; D unresolved. Germline CDR1 SGHAT, CDR2 FQNNGV. The CDR3 totals 12 residues. The V end was cut by 3 bases, the J end by 11 bases, with 13 bases between. The CDR3 spells CASSLVSSAAFF. In nucleotides, the CDR3 is TGTGCCAGCAGCTTGGTTAGTTCGGCGGCTTTCTTT.

This clone was detected only a few times. The J gene is TRBJ2-1, the V gene TRBV4-3; D uncertain. The germline gives CDR1 LGHNA, CDR2 YSLEER. V shed 4 bases and J shed 10 bases, with 11 bases lying between them. The CDR3 is made up of 12 amino acids. CDR3 in DNA: TGCGCCAGCAGCCGCTCAGCCAGGGAGCAGTTCTTC. This codes for CASSRSAREQFF.

This clone was seen a handful of times. The rearrangement uses TRBV19 and TRBJ1-6; D might be TRBD1 (6 bases). Trimming cost V 6 bases and J 10 bases, with 13 bases left between them. The CDR3 length is 13 residues. Germline values: CDR1 LNHDA, CDR2 SQIVND (reference sequence). The DNA for the CDR3 is TGTGCCAGTAGCGCGACGGGGGGCTCACCCCTCCACTTT. Protein sequence: CASSATGGSPLHF. Combining the CDR3 with reference TRBV19 and TRBJ1-6 gives the whole variable domain DGGITQSPKYLFRKEGQNVTLSCEQNLNHDAMYWYRQDPGQGLRLIYYSQIVNDFQKGDIAEGYSVSREKKESFPLTVTSAQKNPTAFYLCASSATGGSPLHFGNGTRLTVT.

This chain uses TRBV1 with TRBJ2-3; the tabulated D call, TRBD2, remains unverified against the DNA. TRBV1 is tagged as a pseudogene. The CDR3 spans 11 residues. The CDR3 is CTSTFLDTQYF. The DNA for the CDR3 is TGCACCAGCACCTTTTTAGATACGCAGTATTTT.

The chain carries TRBV7-9 and TRBJ1-2; 9 bases line up with TRBD1. CDR3 length equals 14 residues. Per germline, CDR1 SEHNR and CDR2 FQNEAQ (reference sequence). V lost 6 bases, J lost 3 bases, and 5 bases stayed unmatched. CDR3 in DNA: TGTGCCAGCAGGGTACAGGGGGCAGACTATGGCTACACCTTC. This translates into CASRVQGADYGYTF.

This chain links TRBV6-5 with TRBJ1-2, with D possibly TRBD1 on 5 matching bases. This CDR3 comprises 13 residues. Per germline, CDR1 MNHEY and CDR2 SVGAGI. V dropped 6 bases and J dropped 4 bases, with 12 bases sitting between them. CDR3 bases: TGTGCCAGCAGGGACCCCGGGGGCTATGGCTACACCTTC. Protein product: CASRDPGGYGYTF.

The sample holds a few counts of this clone. The chain combines TRBV7-2 with TRBJ2-5; maybe TRBD1 (6 bases). This CDR3 has 14 amino acids. Trimming cost V 6 bases and J 2 bases, with 13 bases left between them. Germline V lookup: CDR1 SGHTA, CDR2 FQGNSA. The DNA for the CDR3 is TGTGCCAGCAGTCCGGACAGATGGCAAGAGACCCAGTACTTC. Protein sequence: CASSPDRWQETQYF.

This clone was seen only once. This rearrangement joins TRBV30 to TRBJ1-4; D is undetermined. The length of the CDR3 is 13 residues. Germline V gene data show CDR1 as GTSNPN and CDR2 as SVGIG (reference sequence). Trimming shortened V by 1 base and J by 3 bases, and 6 bases separated the two germline ends. CDR3 sequence reads: CAWSGAANEKLFF. Here the CDR3 DNA reads TGTGCCTGGAGTGGGGCGGCTAATGAAAAACTGTTTTTT.